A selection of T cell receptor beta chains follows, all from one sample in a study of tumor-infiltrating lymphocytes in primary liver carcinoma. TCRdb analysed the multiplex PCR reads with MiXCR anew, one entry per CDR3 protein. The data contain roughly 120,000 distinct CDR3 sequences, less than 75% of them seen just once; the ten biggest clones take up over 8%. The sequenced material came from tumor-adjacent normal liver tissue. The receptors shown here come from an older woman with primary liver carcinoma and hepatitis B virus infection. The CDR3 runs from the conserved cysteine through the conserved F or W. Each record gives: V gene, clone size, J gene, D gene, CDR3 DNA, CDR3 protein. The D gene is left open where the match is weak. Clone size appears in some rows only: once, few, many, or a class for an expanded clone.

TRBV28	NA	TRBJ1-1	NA	TGTGCCAGCATCTCGTTGGGCACTGAAGCTTTCTTT	CASISLGTEAFF
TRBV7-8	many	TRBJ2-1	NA	TGTGCCAGCGGGATCAATGAGCAGTTCTTC	CASGINEQFF
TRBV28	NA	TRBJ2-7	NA	TGTGCCAGCAGCTCGTCCGGGACAAGGGTAATCTATGAGCAATACTTC	CASSSSGTRVIYEQYF
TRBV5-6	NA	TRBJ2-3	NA	TGTGCCAGCAGCTTGTTAGGCGCCTCTAGCACAGATAAGCAGTATTTT	CASSLLGASSTDKQYF
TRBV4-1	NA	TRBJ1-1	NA	TGCGTCAGCAGCGCAAATAACAGGAACACTGAAGCTTTCTTT	CVSSANNRNTEAFF
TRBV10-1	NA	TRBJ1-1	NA	TGCACCAGCAGCCGGGACATGAACACTGAAGCTTTCTTT	CTSSRDMNTEAFF
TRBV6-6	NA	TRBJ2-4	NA	TGTGCCAGCAGTTACAGCCTCTTAGCCAAAAACATTCAGTGCTTC	CASSYSLLAKNIQCF
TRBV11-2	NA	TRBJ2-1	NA	TGTGCCAGCAGTATGATCAACTACAATGAGCAGTTCTTC	CASSMINYNEQFF
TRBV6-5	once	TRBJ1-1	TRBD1	TGTGCCAGCAGTTGCAGGGGGCTTGGCAGTGAAGCCTTCTTT	CASSCRGLGSEAFF
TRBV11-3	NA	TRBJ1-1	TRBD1	TGTGCCAGCAGCCCTAACAACAGGGGAGAGACTGAAGCTTTCTTT	CASSPNNRGETEAFF
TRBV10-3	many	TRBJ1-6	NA	TGTGCCGTTCAAGAGGGGCTAGATTCACCCCTCCACTTT	CAVQEGLDSPLHF
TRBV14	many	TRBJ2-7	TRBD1	TGTGCCAGCAGCCTACGCCGGACAGGGGCCTACGAGCAGTACTTC	CASSLRRTGAYEQYF
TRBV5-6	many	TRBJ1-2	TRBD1	TGTGCCAGCAGCCCCACAGGGGGCTTACTCTATGGCTACACCTTC	CASSPTGGLLYGYTF
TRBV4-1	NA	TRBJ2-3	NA	TGCGTCAGCAGCCTCATGCCTCTTTCGGCGGATACGCAGTATTTT	CVSSLMPLSADTQYF
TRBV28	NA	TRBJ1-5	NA	TGTGCCAGGAGGGGAAGCCAGCCCCAGCACTTT	CARRGSQPQHF
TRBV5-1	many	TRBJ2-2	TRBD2	TGCGCCAGCAGCTTGGCACTAGCGGGTACCGGGGAGCTGTTTTTT	CASSLALAGTGELFF
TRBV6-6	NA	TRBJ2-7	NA	TGTGCCAGCAGCCGAGAATCGTTGCAGTACTTC	CASSRESLQYF
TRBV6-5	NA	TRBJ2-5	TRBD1	TGCGCCAGCAGTTACGGGGTCCAGGGGGAGAGCCAGTACTTC	CASSYGVQGESQYF
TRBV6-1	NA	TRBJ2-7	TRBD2	TGTGCCAGCAGTGATTCTAGCGGGTGCTCCTACAAGCAGTACTTC	CASSDSSGCSYKQYF
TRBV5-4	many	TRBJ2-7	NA	TGTGCCAGCAGTCAAAGCTCCTACGAGCAGTACTTC	CASSQSSYEQYF
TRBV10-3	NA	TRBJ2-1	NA	TGTGTCACCCGACTTCAAAGCTCCTACAATGAGCAGTTCTTC	CVTRLQSSYNEQFF
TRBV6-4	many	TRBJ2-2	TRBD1	TGTGCCAGCAGTGACAGGACAGGGGAGTCCGGGGAGCTGTTTTTT	CASSDRTGESGELFF
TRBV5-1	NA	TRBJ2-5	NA	TGCGCCAGCAGCTTGGACCAGGGTCTTGAGACCCAGTACTTC	CASSLDQGLETQYF
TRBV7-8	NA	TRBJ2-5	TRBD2	TGTGTCAGCAGCTTTACTAGCGGGCTTAAAGACACCCAGTACTTC	CVSSFTSGLKDTQYF
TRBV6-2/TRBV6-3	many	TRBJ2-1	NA	TGTGCCAGCAGGGGTAGTACCCGGTCCTACAATGAGCAGTTCTTC	CASRGSTRSYNEQFF
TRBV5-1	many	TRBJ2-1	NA	TGCGCCAGCAGCTTTCGGGGACCGAACTACAATGAGCAGTTCTTC	CASSFRGPNYNEQFF
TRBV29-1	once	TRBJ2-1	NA	TGCAACGTTGAAGGGGGGACTACCCAAGGCAATGAGCAGTTCTTC	CNVEGGTTQGNEQFF
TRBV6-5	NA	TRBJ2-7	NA	TGTGCCAGTAGTCGACATGGCCCATACTACGAGCAGTACTTC	CASSRHGPYYEQYF
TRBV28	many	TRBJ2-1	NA	TGTGCCAGCAGTCCCGGGTCCGCGATTCAAAATGAGCAGTTCTTC	CASSPGSAIQNEQFF
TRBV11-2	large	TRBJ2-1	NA	TGTGCCAGCAGCTTAGGAAAGAATGAGCAGTTCTTC	CASSLGKNEQFF
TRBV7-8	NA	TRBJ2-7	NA	TGTGTCAACAGCTTAGCAAGACGGTCCTACGAGCAGTACTTC	CVNSLARRSYEQYF
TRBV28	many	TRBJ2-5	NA	TGTGCCAGCAGTTTTTTTGGTGGCAGGACGTACTTC	CASSFFGGRTYF
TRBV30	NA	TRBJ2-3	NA	TGTGTCTGGGAACAGGACACAGATACGCAGTATTTT	CVWEQDTDTQYF
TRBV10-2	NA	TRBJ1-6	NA	TGCGCCAGCAGTGAGTCGGGCAGGAATTCACCCCTCCACTTT	CASSESGRNSPLHF
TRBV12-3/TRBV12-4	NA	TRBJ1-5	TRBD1	TGTGCCATCAGCCTTACAGGGGGCGATCAGTCCCAGCATTTT	CAISLTGGDQSQHF
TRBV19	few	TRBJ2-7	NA	TGTGCCAGTCAGGGGCTTCGGGGAACGGGCGAGCAGTACTTC	CASQGLRGTGEQYF
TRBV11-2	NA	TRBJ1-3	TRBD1	TGTGCCAACAGCCTGCGGGACAGGGTGAATACCATATATTTT	CANSLRDRVNTIYF
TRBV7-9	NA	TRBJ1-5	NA	TGTGCCAGCAGCTTAGACGTTCACCCCCGGCATTTT	CASSLDVHPRHF
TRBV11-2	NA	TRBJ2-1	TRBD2	TGTACCAGCATCCCCCGACTAGCGGGAGTGCATGAGCAGTTCTTC	CTSIPRLAGVHEQFF
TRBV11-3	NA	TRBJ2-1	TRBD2	TGTGCCAGCAGCTTAGGAACTAGCGGGAAACCTGAGCGGTTCTTC	CASSLGTSGKPERFF
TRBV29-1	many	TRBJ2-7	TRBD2	TGCAGCGTTGCGGGACTAGCGGGAGTGAGTGCCTACGAGCAGTACTTC	CSVAGLAGVSAYEQYF
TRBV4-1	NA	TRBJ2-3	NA	TGCGCCACCAGCCAAGAAGATACGCTGTATTTT	CATSQEDTLYF
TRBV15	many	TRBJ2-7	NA	TGTGCCACCAGCAGAGGGGCAGTTCCCCCAATTTTC	CATSRGAVPPIF
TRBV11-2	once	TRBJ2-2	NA	TGTGTCAGCAGCTTAGTGCTTTACGGGGGGCTGTTTTTT	CVSSLVLYGGLFF
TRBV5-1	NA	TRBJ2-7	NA	TGCGCCAGCAGGTTCTCAAGTGAGCAGTACTTC	CASRFSSEQYF
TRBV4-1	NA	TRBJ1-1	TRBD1	TGCGCCAGCCTAGGACAGGGCAAAGCTCTCTTT	CASLGQGKALF
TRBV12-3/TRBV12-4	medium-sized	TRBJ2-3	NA	TGTGCCAGCAGCCCTACCACAGATACGCAGTATTTT	CASSPTTDTQYF
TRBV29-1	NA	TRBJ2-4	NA	TGCATCGTAGTGAGCTCCCTCTGGGAAAACATTCAGTACTTC	CIVVSSLWENIQYF
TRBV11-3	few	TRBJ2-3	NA	TGTGCCAGCAGCTTTCGGATTAGCACTGATACGCAGTATTTT	CASSFRISTDTQYF
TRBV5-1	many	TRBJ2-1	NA	TGCGCCAGCAGGCTGAATACCCGGTCCTACAATGAGCAGTTCTTC	CASRLNTRSYNEQFF